This T cell receptor beta chain was recovered during a study of OX40 agonist ivuxolimab in advanced cancers. The data were produced by immunoSEQ multiplex PCR, yet TCRdb's version contains in-frame clones alone and is incomplete. The sample carries around 67,000 clones, about 80% recorded once. Germline CDR1 is SNHLY and CDR2 is FYNNEI. Between the trimmed V and J ends, which lost 4 bases and 0 bases, there was a span of 9 bases. The CDR3 is made up of 14 amino acids. This chain joins TRBV2 and TRBJ1-2; no reliable D call. The receptor was isolated from an adult with an advanced solid tumor such as melanoma, head and neck, liver or kidney cancer. Sequencing used CD4+ or CD8+ T cells sorted from blood, obtained in a trial of the OX40 agonist ivuxolimab. The CDR3 bases are TGTGCCAGCAGTGTTATCCCGTCTAACTATGGCTACACCTTC. Translating it yields CASSVIPSNYGYTF.